This T cell receptor beta chain was obtained from a study of shared clonotypes between healthy human individuals. Data came from immunoSEQ multiplex PCR; TCRdb stores just in-frame clones and leaves some out. Of about 2.2 million clones in the sample, roughly 95% are singletons; the top ten hold around 1.7%. The CDR3 covers 17 residues. Germline V gene data show CDR1 as LNHNV and CDR2 as YYDKDF (reference sequence). The junction had 5 bases not matched to a gene; V was cut back by 0 bases and J by 1 base. Naive CD8 cells were CD45RO-negative, positively selected for CCR7, excluding terminally differentiated effector memory CD45RA+ cells.

Source material: naive CD8+ T cells from PBMCs. This receptor was taken from a man between 18 and 29 years old in good health. Some clones in this sample may be carry-over from other donors' samples. The V gene is TRBV15, the J gene TRBJ2-2, with 7 bases fitting TRBD2. The CDR3 loop is CATSRDRASGNTGELFF. The CDR3 region has the DNA TGTGCCACCAGCAGAGATCGGGCTAGCGGGAACACCGGGGAGCTGTTTTTT.